The source of this TCR beta chain is a study of siplizumab effects on memory and regulatory T cells. Study-level findings and limits: Alloreactive sequences that could be traced to unstimulated CD4+ memory cells showed a significant reduction under siplizumab. Tregs that proliferated in siplizumab cultures did not have their suppressive function confirmed.

Per the germline V gene, CDR1 is SGHNT and CDR2 is YENEEA. V was trimmed by 1 base and J by 7 bases, leaving 13 bases between them. This CDR3 contains 14 residues. A note on this clone: Its antigen is not identified.

Per individual sample, around 9.1 x 10^4 TCR templates were assayed. Only in-frame clones appear in the TCRdb table, and some are missing; sequencing was by immunoSEQ multiplex PCR. The table lists some 100,000 clones, roughly 92% of them singletons. The source of this sequence is a human donor in good health. The rearrangement joins TRBV11-3 to TRBJ2-5, with D perhaps matching TRBD1 (6 bases). The source material was Tregs sorted from blood. CDR3 sequence reads: CASSLGQGFGTQYF. CDR3 bases: TGTGCCAGCAGCTTAGGCCAGGGGTTTGGGACCCAGTACTTC.